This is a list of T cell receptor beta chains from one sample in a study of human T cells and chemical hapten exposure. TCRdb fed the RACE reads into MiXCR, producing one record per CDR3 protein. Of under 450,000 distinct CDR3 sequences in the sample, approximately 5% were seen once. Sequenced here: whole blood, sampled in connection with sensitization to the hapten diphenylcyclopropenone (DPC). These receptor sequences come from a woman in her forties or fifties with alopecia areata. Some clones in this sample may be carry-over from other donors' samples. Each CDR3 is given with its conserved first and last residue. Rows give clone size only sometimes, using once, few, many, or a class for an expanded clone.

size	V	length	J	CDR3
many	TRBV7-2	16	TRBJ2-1	CASSLSSRLGYNEQFF
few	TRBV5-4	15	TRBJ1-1	CASSRAGGVWTEAFF
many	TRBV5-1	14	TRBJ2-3	CASSFGTYTDTQYF
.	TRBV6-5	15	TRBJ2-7	CASSYGQLTSGEQYF
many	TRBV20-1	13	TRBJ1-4	CSATRQFGEKLFF
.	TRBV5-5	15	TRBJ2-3	CASSFYRRDTDTQYF
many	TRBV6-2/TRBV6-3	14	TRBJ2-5	CASSYHAAEETQYF
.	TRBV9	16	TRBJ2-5	CASSVGATGRGETQYF
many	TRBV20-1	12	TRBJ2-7	CSAGRGQDEQYF
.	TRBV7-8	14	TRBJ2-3	CATYSGAPTDTQYF
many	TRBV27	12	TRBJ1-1	CASRGAQPEAFF
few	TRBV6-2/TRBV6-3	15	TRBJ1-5	CASSYSGGRNQPQHF